The source of this TCR beta chain is a study of shared clonotypes between healthy human individuals. The length of the CDR3 is 16 residues. Germline V lookup: CDR1 MGHDK, CDR2 SYGVNS. The ends lost 3 bases at V and 2 bases at J; junction bases unmatched: 6. Genomic DNA belonging to each subset was distributed in equal measure over several immunoSEQ plates. The assay was immunoSEQ multiplex PCR, and TCRdb's table has in-frame clones only and misses some. This sample carries about 2.4 million clones, roughly 93% of them seen once, and the ten largest clones take approximately 0.36%. The V and J genes are TRBV25-1 and TRBJ2-3; 9 positions match TRBD2. This sequence was found in a man in his late teens or twenties in good health. Some clones in this sample may be carry-over from other donors' samples. Sequenced input: naive CD4+ T cells from PBMCs. Subset here: CD45RA+ positively selected. The CDR3 region is CASSDGLAGSTDTQYF. DNA of the CDR3: TGTGCCAGCAGTGATGGTCTAGCGGGATCCACAGATACGCAGTATTTT. The full variable domain, with the rest looked up from reference TRBV25-1 and TRBJ2-3, is EADIYQTPRYLVIGTGKKITLECSQTMGHDKMYWYQQDPGMELHLIHYSYGVNSTEKGDLSSESTVSRIRTEHFPLTLESARPSHTSQYLCASSDGLAGSTDTQYFGPGTRLTVL.